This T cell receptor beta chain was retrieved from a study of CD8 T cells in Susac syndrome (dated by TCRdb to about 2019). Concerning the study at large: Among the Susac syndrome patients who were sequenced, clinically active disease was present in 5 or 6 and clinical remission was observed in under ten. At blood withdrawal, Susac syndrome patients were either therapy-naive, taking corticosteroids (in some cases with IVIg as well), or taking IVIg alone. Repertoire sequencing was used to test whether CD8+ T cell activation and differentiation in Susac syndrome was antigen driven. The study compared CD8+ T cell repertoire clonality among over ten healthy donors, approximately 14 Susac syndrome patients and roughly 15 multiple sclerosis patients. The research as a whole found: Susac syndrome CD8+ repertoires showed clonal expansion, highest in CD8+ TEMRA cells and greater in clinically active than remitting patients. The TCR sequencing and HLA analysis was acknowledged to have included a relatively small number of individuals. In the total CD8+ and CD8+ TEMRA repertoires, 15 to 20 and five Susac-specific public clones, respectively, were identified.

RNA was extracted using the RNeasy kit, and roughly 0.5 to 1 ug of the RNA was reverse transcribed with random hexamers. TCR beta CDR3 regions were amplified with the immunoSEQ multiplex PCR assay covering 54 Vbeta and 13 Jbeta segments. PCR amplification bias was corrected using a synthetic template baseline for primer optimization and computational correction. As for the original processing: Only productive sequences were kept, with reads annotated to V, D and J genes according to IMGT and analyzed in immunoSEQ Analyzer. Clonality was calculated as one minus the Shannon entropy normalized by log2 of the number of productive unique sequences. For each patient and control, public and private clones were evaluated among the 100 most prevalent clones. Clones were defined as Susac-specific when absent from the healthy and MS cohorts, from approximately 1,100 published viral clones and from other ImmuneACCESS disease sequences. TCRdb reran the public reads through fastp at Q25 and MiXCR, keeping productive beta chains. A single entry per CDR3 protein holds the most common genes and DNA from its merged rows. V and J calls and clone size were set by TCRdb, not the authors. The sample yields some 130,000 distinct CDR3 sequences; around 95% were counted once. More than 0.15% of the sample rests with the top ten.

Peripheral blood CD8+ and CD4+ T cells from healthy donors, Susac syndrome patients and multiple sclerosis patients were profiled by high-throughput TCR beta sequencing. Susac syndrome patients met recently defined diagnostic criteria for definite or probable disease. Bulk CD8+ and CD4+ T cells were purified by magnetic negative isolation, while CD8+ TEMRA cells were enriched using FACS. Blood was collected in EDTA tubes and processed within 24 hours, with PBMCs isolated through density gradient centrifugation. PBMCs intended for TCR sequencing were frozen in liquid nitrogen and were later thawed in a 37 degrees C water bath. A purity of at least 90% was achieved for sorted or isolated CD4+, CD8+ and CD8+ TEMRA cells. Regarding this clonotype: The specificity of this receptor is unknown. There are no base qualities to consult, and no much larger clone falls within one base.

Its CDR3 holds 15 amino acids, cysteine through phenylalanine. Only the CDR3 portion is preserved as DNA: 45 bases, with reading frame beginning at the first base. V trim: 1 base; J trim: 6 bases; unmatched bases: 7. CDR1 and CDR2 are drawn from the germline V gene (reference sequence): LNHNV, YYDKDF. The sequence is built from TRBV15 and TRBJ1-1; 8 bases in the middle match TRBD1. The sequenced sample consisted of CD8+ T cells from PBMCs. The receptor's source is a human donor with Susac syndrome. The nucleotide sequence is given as TGTGCCACCAGCAGAGGGACAGGGCCGAGCCCTGAAGCTTTCTTT. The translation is CATSRGTGPSPEAFF.